Shown below are 31 T cell receptor beta chains from a single sample sequenced in a study of T cells in localized non-small cell lung cancer. Clones were sequenced by immunoSEQ multiplex PCR, and TCRdb holds only the in-frame ones, with some missing. The sample records roughly 3,100 clones, over 25% being singletons. This specimen consisted of lung tumor tissue, obtained before any cancer treatment. These receptors originate from a female donor aged 60 or older with stage I lung adenocarcinoma.

The V and J genes are TRBV29-1 and TRBJ1-1; D unclear. In germline, CDR1 is SQVTM, CDR2 ANQGSEA. The V end was cut by 6 bases, the J end by 0 bases, with 14 bases between. CDR3 length: 14 residues. As DNA, the CDR3 is TGCAGCGTAGCCGCATCCGTGGTGAACACTGAAGCTTTCTTT. Encoded protein: CSVAASVVNTEAFF. The full variable domain, its missing parts supplied by reference TRBV29-1 and TRBJ1-1, is SAVISQKPSRDICQRGTSLTIQCQVDSQVTMMFWYRQQPGQSLTLIATANQGSEATYESGFVIDKFPISRPNLTFSTLTVSNMSPEDSSIYLCSVAASVVNTEAFFGQGTRLTVV.

The chain's CDR3 is CASSLQGAVDGYTF. In nucleotides, the CDR3 is TGCGCCAGCAGCTTGCAGGGGGCGGTGGATGGCTACACCTTC. The chain is built from TRBV5-1 and TRBJ1-2; 8 bases match TRBD1. Per the germline V gene, CDR1 is SGHRS and CDR2 is YFSETQ. This CDR3 comprises 14 residues. With 1 base clipped from V and 6 bases from J, the junction kept 5 bases outside the gene matches.

The V call is TRBV19, the J call TRBJ2-7, with D possibly matching TRBD1 (5 bases). This CDR3 comprises 15 residues. CDR1 and CDR2 from the germline V gene are LNHDA and SQIVND (reference sequence). V dropped 3 bases and J dropped 8 bases, with 20 bases sitting between them. CDR3 DNA sequence: TGTGCCAGTAGTATCATCACAGGCACGCAGTCTAAGCAGTACTTC. Translated: CASSIITGTQSKQYF.

This chain uses TRBV5-1 with TRBJ2-1, with 15 bases lining up with TRBD2. The CDR3 runs 17 residues. Germline assignment: CDR1 SGHRS and CDR2 YFSETQ. The trim removed 4 bases at V and 0 bases at J, leaving 2 bases unmatched. The chain's CDR3 is CASSAGLAGGSYNEQFF. CDR3 nucleotide sequence: TGCGCCAGCAGCGCGGGACTAGCGGGGGGCTCCTACAATGAGCAGTTCTTC. Variable domain in full (rest from reference TRBV5-1 and TRBJ2-1): KAGVTQTPRYLIKTRGQQVTLSCSPISGHRSVSWYQQTPGQGLQFLFEYFSETQRNKGNFPGRFSGRQFSNSRSEMNVSTLELGDSALYLCASSAGLAGGSYNEQFFGPGTRLTVL.

The rearrangement links TRBV10-2 to TRBJ2-2; D not resolved. In germline, CDR1 is WSHSY, CDR2 SAAADI. The CDR3 runs 14 residues. The V and J ends lost 5 bases and 7 bases respectively, with 14 bases between them. This chain's CDR3 is CASSIGPRGGELFF. In DNA, the CDR3 is TGCGCCAGCAGTATTGGGCCCCGAGGCGGGGAGCTGTTTTTT.

The chain joins TRBV18 to TRBJ2-1, with 7 bases identical to TRBD1. Germline CDR1 and CDR2: KGHSH and LQKENI. The CDR3 runs 15 residues. V lost 1 base to trimming and J lost 3 bases; unmatched junction nucleotides: 3. CDR3 nucleotides: TGTGCCAGCTCACCACAACCAGGGGGCTACAATGAGCAGTTCTTC. This codes for CASSPQPGGYNEQFF.

Details on this clone: An end of the junction differs from the germline gene, which may be a read error. The chain combines TRBV6-8 with TRBJ2-3, with 9 bases identical to TRBD2. This CDR3 has 15 residues. Germline V gene sequence: CDR1 MNHGY, CDR2 SAAAGT. CDR3 in amino acids: CASSDSSGAVDTQYF. The CDR3 nucleotides are TGTGCCAGCAGTGACTCTAGCGGGGCCGTAGATACGCAGTATTTT.

This clone was seen more than once but under ten times. The CDR3 nucleotides read TGTGCCAGCAGCGGTAGCGGGGGTAACACCGGGGAGCTGTTTTTT. It codes for CASSGSGGNTGELFF. The chain links TRBV11-3 to TRBJ2-2; 9 nucleotides match TRBD2. The germline V gene encodes CDR1 SGHNT and CDR2 YENEEA. This CDR3 contains 15 residues. The trim removed 5 bases at V and 2 bases at J, leaving 3 bases unmatched.

This clone was picked up a small number of times. This sequence joins TRBV30 and TRBJ1-4; D is unresolved. This CDR3 is 12 amino acids long. Trimming removed 0 bases from V and 13 bases from J, with 12 bases in between. CDR1 and CDR2 from the germline V gene are GTSNPN and SVGIG (reference sequence). CDR3 loop: CAWSVRGGGLFF. The CDR3, as DNA: TGTGCCTGGAGTGTCCGAGGAGGTGGACTGTTTTTT.

V and J are TRBV18 and TRBJ1-1; D not resolved. The CDR3 spans 13 residues. Germline V lookup: CDR1 KGHSH, CDR2 LQKENI. Trimming left V 0 bases short and J 0 bases short, with 2 bases between. This chain's CDR3 is CASSPPMNTEAFF. CDR3 coding DNA: TGTGCCAGCTCACCACCAATGAACACTGAAGCTTTCTTT.

This clone appeared a few times. This sequence joins TRBV9 and TRBJ1-2; a weak D match, TRBD1 (5 bases). Looked up from germline, CDR1 is SGDLS and CDR2 is YYNGEE. Trimming shortened V by 3 bases and J by 6 bases, and 15 bases separated the two germline ends. The CDR3 has 14 residues. For the CDR3, the DNA is TGTGCCAGCAGCGCCGCCCCAGGGATAGATGGCTACACCTTC. Translated, it gives CASSAAPGIDGYTF.

There are a few counts of this clone. The gene calls are TRBV9 and TRBJ1-1; the D is unclear. The CDR3 length is 12 residues. Germline V gene sequence: CDR1 SGDLS, CDR2 YYNGEE. V was pared by 5 bases and J by 10 bases, with 15 bases between. CDR3 region: CASRVYREGAFF. Written as DNA, the CDR3 is TGTGCCAGCAGGGTATATAGAGAGGGAGCTTTCTTT. Full variable domain (remainder filled in from reference TRBV9 and TRBJ1-1): DSGVTQTPKHLITATGQRVTLRCSPRSGDLSVYWYQQSLDQGLQFLIQYYNGEERAKGNILERFSAQQFPDLHSELNLSSLELGDSALYFCASRVYREGAFFGQGTRLTVV.

The chain uses TRBV9 and TRBJ1-2; TRBD1 might be the D (5 bases). Germline values: CDR1 SGDLS, CDR2 YYNGEE. The V end was cut by 3 bases, the J end by 2 bases, with 8 bases between. The CDR3 extends over 13 amino acids. CDR3 in amino acids: CASSATVNYGYTF. The CDR3 region has the DNA TGTGCCAGCAGCGCGACAGTGAACTATGGCTACACCTTC.

The rearrangement joins TRBV28 to TRBJ2-7; no reliable D call. Germline V CDR1 and CDR2: MDHEN, SYDVKM. The ends were cut back, 6 bases at V and 9 bases at J, with 24 bases in the middle. This CDR3 comprises 15 residues. The CDR3 region has the DNA TGTGCCAGCAGCCTGAAGGCTACCGGTGGTTGGGGGCAGTACTTC. Protein: CASSLKATGGWGQYF.

J is TRBJ2-2 and V is TRBV10-3; D call uncertain. Trimming removed 8 bases from V and 1 base from J, with 8 bases in between. The germline V gene encodes CDR1 ENHRY and CDR2 SYGVKD. The CDR3 has 13 amino acids. DNA for the CDR3: TGTGCCATCGGTTTAGGGAACACCGGGGAGCTGTTTTTT. It codes for CAIGLGNTGELFF.

This clone was recorded a few times. The gene calls are TRBV6-9 and TRBJ1-1, with 8 bases identical to TRBD1. Germline trimming cut 6 bases from V and 5 bases from J; bases unmatched to any gene: 8. Germline V gene sequence: CDR1 MNHGY, CDR2 SVAAGI. The CDR3 spans 14 residues. In DNA, the CDR3 is TGTGCCAGCAGCGGGACAGGAGGTTGGACTGAAGCTTTCTTT. The encoded protein is CASSGTGGWTEAFF.

By its share, this clone is medium-sized. The chain couples TRBV9 to TRBJ1-1, with 7 bases lining up with TRBD1. With V trimmed by 4 bases and J by 0 bases, 6 bases remained unmatched. Germline V gene sequence: CDR1 SGDLS, CDR2 YYNGEE. The CDR3 loop spans 15 amino acids. In nucleotides, the CDR3 is TGTGCCAGCAGCTTTGGGACAGCCATGAACACTGAAGCTTTCTTT. This codes for CASSFGTAMNTEAFF.

The chain recombines TRBV6-8 with TRBJ1-2, with D possibly being TRBD1 (6 bases). The CDR3 is 13 residues long. Per germline, CDR1 MNHGY and CDR2 SAAAGT. The V end lost 7 bases, the J end lost 1 base, and 10 bases lay between the germline ends. As DNA, the CDR3 is TGTGCCAGCACCACAGGGTATAACTATGGCTACACCTTC. Protein product: CASTTGYNYGYTF.

CDR3 region: CASSLTGQGANEKLFF. The CDR3 DNA is TGCGCCAGCAGCTTGACCGGGCAGGGGGCTAATGAAAAACTGTTTTTT. The genes are TRBV5-1 and TRBJ1-4; 7 bases match TRBD1. J gave up 3 bases and V 1 base, and 6 bases lay outside the gene matches. The CDR3 has 16 residues. CDR1 and CDR2 from the germline V gene are SGHRS and YFSETQ.

This clone showed up just a few times. This rearrangement joins TRBV19 to TRBJ1-1; the D gene is possibly TRBD1 (5 bases). Germline assignment: CDR1 LNHDA and CDR2 SQIVND (reference sequence). V shed 6 bases and J shed 4 bases, with 18 bases lying between them. The CDR3 is made up of 15 amino acids. CDR3 DNA sequence: TGTGCCAGTAGCCCTCTTAGACAGCGAGGCACTGAAGCTTTCTTT. This gives the protein CASSPLRQRGTEAFF.

This clone has only a few counts. This chain uses TRBV11-3 with TRBJ2-1; 8 nucleotides agree with TRBD1. The CDR3 is made up of 15 amino acids. The J segment lost 2 bases and the V segment lost 5 bases, leaving 5 bases of the junction unmatched. Germline V CDR1 and CDR2: SGHNT, YENEEA. The CDR3: CASSPGQGTYNEQFF. The CDR3 DNA follows: TGTGCCAGCAGCCCCGGACAGGGCACCTACAATGAGCAGTTCTTC.

The V and J genes are TRBV5-1 and TRBJ1-1; D unclear. The germline gives CDR1 SGHRS, CDR2 YFSETQ. This CDR3 is 14 amino acids long. The V end lost 2 bases, the J end lost 3 bases, and 11 bases lay between the germline ends. This CDR3 reads CASSFVGEDTEAFF. CDR3 in DNA: TGCGCCAGCAGCTTTGTGGGAGAGGACACTGAAGCTTTCTTT.

Points on this clone: One end of the junction does not line up with germline, which may come from a read error. The chain is built from TRBV16 and TRBJ2-1; 10 nucleotides align to TRBD2. Germline loops: CDR1 KGHSY, CDR2 FQNENV. This CDR3 region has 17 residues. The CDR3 DNA reads TGTGCCAGCAGCCCTACAGAGCGGGGGGGTAAATTCGCTTCGTCGATCTTC. It translates to CASSPTERGGKFASSIF.

The chain couples TRBV6-1 to TRBJ1-1; 12 nucleotides match TRBD1. The CDR3 has 16 residues. Germline V gene lookup returns CDR1 MNHNS and CDR2 SASEGT. J lost 5 bases, V lost 0 bases, and 4 bases had no gene match. In nucleotides, the CDR3 is TGTGCCAGCAGTGAAGCCGGGACAGGGGGCAATACTGAAGCTTTCTTT. It encodes CASSEAGTGGNTEAFF.

The chain links TRBV9 to TRBJ1-4; TRBD1 matches at 9 bases. The ends lost 7 bases at V and 1 base at J; junction bases unmatched: 5. Germline lookup yields CDR1 SGDLS and CDR2 YYNGEE. This CDR3 has 15 residues. The CDR3 loop reads CASVRQGGTNEKLFF. CDR3 nucleotides: TGTGCCAGCGTCAGACAGGGGGGAACTAATGAAAAACTGTTTTTT.

This clone occurred a few times. The genes are TRBV6-8 and TRBJ1-4; no clear D. V was shortened by 6 bases and J by 3 bases, with 8 bases between the two germline ends. The CDR3 is 13 residues long. The V gene's germline CDR1 is MNHGY and CDR2 SAAAGT. The CDR3 loop is CASREGSNEKLFF. The CDR3, as DNA: TGTGCCAGCAGGGAAGGATCTAATGAAAAACTGTTTTTT.

The chain's CDR3 is CASSLEGTGFEAFF. The CDR3 DNA reads TGTGCCAGCAGCTTAGAGGGGACAGGGTTTGAAGCTTTCTTT. The chain couples TRBV11-3 to TRBJ1-1; 9 nucleotides line up with TRBD1. V was pared by 0 bases and J by 7 bases, with 3 bases of the junction left unmatched. Per the germline V gene, CDR1 is SGHNT and CDR2 is YENEEA. The CDR3 is 14 amino acids.

This chain links TRBV6-8 with TRBJ2-7; D possibly matches TRBD1 or TRBD2 (6 bases each). Germline values: CDR1 MNHGY, CDR2 SAAAGT. This CDR3 is 14 amino acids long. The V and J ends lost 4 bases and 5 bases respectively, with 15 bases between them. The CDR3 here is CASSFRRGNHEQYF. CDR3 sequence (DNA): TGTGCCAGCAGTTTCCGGAGGGGGAACCACGAGCAGTACTTC.

This clone is labeled as medium-sized. The CDR3 reads CASSQFGGRQETQYF. Written as DNA, the CDR3 is TGTGCCAGCAGCCAGTTCGGGGGGCGTCAAGAGACCCAGTACTTC. The genes are TRBV11-3 and TRBJ2-5; tentatively, D is TRBD2 (7 bases). The CDR3 consists of 15 residues. From germline, CDR1 is SGHNT and CDR2 YENEEA. V dropped 5 bases and J dropped 2 bases, with 15 bases sitting between them.

The chain recombines TRBV29-1 with TRBJ1-1; D not certain. CDR3 length equals 13 residues. The germline V gene encodes CDR1 SQVTM and CDR2 ANQGSEA. V was clipped by 7 bases and J by 1 base, with 13 bases between them. The CDR3, as DNA: TGCAGCGCCCGCCCGGAAGCGAACACTGAAGCTTTCTTT. Translated: CSARPEANTEAFF.

The gene calls are TRBV6-8 and TRBJ1-1, with TRBD1 matching 7 bases. Germline CDR1 reads MNHGY; CDR2 reads SAAAGT. V shed 6 bases and J 1 base; nucleotides not matched to a gene: 8. CDR3 length equals 15 residues. The CDR3 sequence: CASRRQGMGNTEAFF. The CDR3 DNA follows: TGTGCCAGCAGAAGACAGGGTATGGGGAACACTGAAGCTTTCTTT.